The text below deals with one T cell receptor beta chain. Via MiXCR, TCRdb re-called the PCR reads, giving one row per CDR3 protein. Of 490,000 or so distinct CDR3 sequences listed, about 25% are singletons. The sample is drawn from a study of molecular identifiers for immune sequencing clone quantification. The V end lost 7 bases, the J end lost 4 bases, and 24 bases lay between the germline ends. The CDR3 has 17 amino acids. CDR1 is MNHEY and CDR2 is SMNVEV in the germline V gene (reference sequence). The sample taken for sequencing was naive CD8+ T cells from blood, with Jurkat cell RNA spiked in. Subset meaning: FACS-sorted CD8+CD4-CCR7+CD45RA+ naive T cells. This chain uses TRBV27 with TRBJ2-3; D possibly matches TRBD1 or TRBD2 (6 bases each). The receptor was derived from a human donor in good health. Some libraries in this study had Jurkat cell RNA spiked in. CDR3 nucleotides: TGTGCCAGCACCTCAGTGACGCTGGGGGGCACCGCAGATACGCAGTATTTT. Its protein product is CASTSVTLGGTADTQYF.